This TCR beta chain was retrieved from a study of CD8+ T cells in alopecia areata. Study in general: Treated patients took oral tofacitinib at 5 to 10 mg twice daily.

Study outcomes and limitations: Between patients, shared TCR sequences were less clear than in mice. This was possibly due in part to HLA diversity in the patient population.

Both peripheral blood and punch biopsies of lesional scalp skin were obtained from patients who had alopecia areata. Extraction and reverse transcription of RNA yielded cDNA as the sequencing template. The repertoire was sequenced with immunoSEQ multiplex PCR; TCRdb's copy has only in-frame clones and lacks some. The sample contains some 150,000 clones, approximately 65% of which appear only once. Points on this clone: The target antigen is unknown.

Sample: CD8+ T cells sorted from blood, taken at week 0. The receptor was derived from a human donor with alopecia areata.

Written as DNA, the CDR3 is TGTGCCAGCAGTTTAGCGGACAGGGGCTCGGAAAAACTGTTTTTT. This gives the protein CASSLADRGSEKLFF. The V call is TRBV28, the J call TRBJ1-4; TRBD1 matches at 9 bases. V was pared by 2 bases and J by 8 bases, with 6 bases of the junction left unmatched. Germline values: CDR1 MDHEN, CDR2 SYDVKM. This CDR3 has 15 residues.